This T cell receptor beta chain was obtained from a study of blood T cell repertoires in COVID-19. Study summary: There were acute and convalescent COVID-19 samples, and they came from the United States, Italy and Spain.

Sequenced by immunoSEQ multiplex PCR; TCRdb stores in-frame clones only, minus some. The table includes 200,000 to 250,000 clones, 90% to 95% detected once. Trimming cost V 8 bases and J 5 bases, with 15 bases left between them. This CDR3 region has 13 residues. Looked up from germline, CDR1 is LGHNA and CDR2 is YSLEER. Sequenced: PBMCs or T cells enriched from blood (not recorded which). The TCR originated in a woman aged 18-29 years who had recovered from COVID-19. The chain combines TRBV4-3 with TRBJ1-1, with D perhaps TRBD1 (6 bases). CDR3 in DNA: TGCGCCAGCCAAGAGGGGGAGACAACTGAAGCTTTCTTT. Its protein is CASQEGETTEAFF.